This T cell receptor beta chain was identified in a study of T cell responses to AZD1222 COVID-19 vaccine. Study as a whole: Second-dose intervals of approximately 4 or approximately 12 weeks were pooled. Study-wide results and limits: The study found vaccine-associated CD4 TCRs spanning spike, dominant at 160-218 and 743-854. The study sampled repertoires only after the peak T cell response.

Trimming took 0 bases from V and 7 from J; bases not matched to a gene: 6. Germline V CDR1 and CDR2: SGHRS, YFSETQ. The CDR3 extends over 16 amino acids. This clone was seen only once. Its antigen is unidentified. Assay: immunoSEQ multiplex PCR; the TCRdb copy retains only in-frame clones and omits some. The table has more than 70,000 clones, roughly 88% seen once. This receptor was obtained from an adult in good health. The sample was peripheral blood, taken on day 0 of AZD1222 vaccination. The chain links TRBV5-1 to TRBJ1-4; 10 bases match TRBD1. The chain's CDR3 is CASSLGDRGYGEKLFF. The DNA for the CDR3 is TGCGCCAGCAGCTTGGGGGACAGGGGCTATGGTGAAAAACTGTTTTTT.